Listed below are T cell receptor beta chains from one sample, sequenced in a study of blood T cell repertoires in COVID-19. The protocol was immunoSEQ multiplex PCR, while the TCRdb copy is restricted to in-frame clones and leaves out a portion. The sample carries roughly 260,000 clones, roughly 86% recorded once. The material sequenced was PBMCs or T cells enriched from blood (not recorded which). The receptors derive from a woman between 18 and 29 years old who had recovered from COVID-19. Each CDR3 is given with its conserved first and last residue. A D gene is named only where the DNA matches it firmly. Clone size is shown for a subset of rows, as once, few, many or a class of expanded clone.

>TRBJ1-3|.|.|TRBV18
CASSPPSTVSGNTIYF
TGTGCCAGCTCACCACCGTCGACAGTCTCTGGAAACACCATATATTTT
>TRBJ1-1|.|.|TRBV6-5
CASRSPRQADTEAFF
TGTGCCAGCAGGTCCCCACGACAGGCCGACACTGAAGCTTTCTTT
>TRBJ2-1|.|.|TRBV12-3/TRBV12-4
CASSFMAYNEQFF
TGTGCCAGCAGTTTTATGGCTTACAATGAGCAGTTCTTC
>TRBJ2-3|TRBD2|.|TRBV4-3
CASSQGWGGGKTDTQYF
TGCGCCAGCAGCCAAGGGTGGGGCGGGGGAAAGACAGATACGCAGTATTTT
>TRBJ2-1|.|.|TRBV20-1
CSAINSNEQFF
TGCAGTGCTATCAACTCCAATGAGCAGTTCTTC
>TRBJ1-1|.|.|TRBV11-2
CASIQGSQNTEAFF
TGTGCCAGCATTCAGGGTAGCCAGAACACTGAAGCTTTCTTT
>TRBJ2-5|TRBD2|.|TRBV9
CASSPPLASGMGETQYF
TGTGCCAGCAGCCCCCCCTTGGCTAGCGGGATGGGAGAGACCCAGTACTTC
>TRBJ1-6|.|.|TRBV5-4
CASSVDGSPLHF
TGTGCCAGCAGCGTGGACGGGTCACCCCTCCACTTT
>TRBJ2-2|TRBD2|.|TRBV10-2
CASKCERAGDRNTGELFF
TGCGCCAGCAAGTGCGAACGAGCGGGAGACAGGAACACCGGGGAGCTGTTTTTT
>TRBJ2-1|TRBD2|.|TRBV4-2
CASSQDLEAGGRNEQFF
TGTGCCAGCAGCCAAGATCTTGAAGCGGGGGGGAGAAATGAGCAGTTCTTC
>TRBJ2-2|TRBD1|.|TRBV2
CASSEDRMQLNTGELFF
TGTGCCAGCAGTGAGGACAGGATGCAACTCAACACCGGGGAGCTGTTTTTT
>TRBJ2-3|.|.|TRBV6-5
CASSPSLTLPDTQYF
TGTGCCAGCAGTCCCTCTTTGACACTCCCAGATACGCAGTATTTT
>TRBJ1-1|.|.|TRBV11-2
CASSLDGGSNTEAFF
TGTGCCAGCAGCTTAGACGGGGGGTCTAACACTGAAGCTTTCTTT
>TRBJ2-7|.|once|TRBV7-2
CASSFFVDSYYEQYF
TGTGCCAGCAGCTTTTTTGTGGACAGCTACTACGAGCAGTACTTC
>TRBJ2-7|.|.|TRBV28
CASSYNRPTYEQYF
TGTGCCAGCAGTTACAACAGACCTACCTACGAGCAGTACTTC
>TRBJ2-7|.|.|TRBV11-3
CASSLGQAPLWTEYF
TGTGCCAGCAGCTTAGGACAGGCGCCTCTGTGGACCGAGTACTTC
>TRBJ2-3|.|.|TRBV30
CAWSHFNTQYF
TGTGCCTGGAGTCACTTTAACACGCAGTATTTT
>TRBJ2-7|.|.|TRBV2
CASLGLGQYEQYF
TGTGCCAGCCTAGGACTGGGTCAATACGAGCAGTACTTC
>TRBJ1-5|TRBD1|.|TRBV5-1
CASSAGTGADSNQPQHF
TGCGCCAGCAGCGCCGGGACAGGGGCAGATAGCAATCAGCCCCAGCATTTT
>TRBJ1-5|TRBD1|.|TRBV27
CASRRMTGTGNQPQHF
TGTGCCAGCAGACGAATGACAGGGACTGGCAATCAGCCCCAGCATTTT
>TRBJ2-2|.|.|TRBV28
CASSFSSTNTGELFF
TGTGCCAGCAGTTTCTCTTCTACGAACACCGGGGAGCTGTTTTTT
>TRBJ2-5|.|.|TRBV10-2
CASSEHVQETQYF
TGCGCCAGCAGTGAACATGTCCAAGAGACCCAGTACTTC
>TRBJ2-1|TRBD2|.|TRBV7-9
CASGRGDFSYNEQFF
TGTGCCAGCGGCCGGGGGGACTTCTCCTACAATGAGCAGTTCTTC
>TRBJ2-6|.|.|TRBV7-9
CASSHDSANVLTF
TGTGCCAGCAGTCACGACAGTGCCAACGTCCTGACTTTC
>TRBJ2-3|.|.|TRBV5-1
CASSSTADRTDTQYF
TGCGCCAGCAGCTCCACGGCCGACAGGACAGATACGCAGTATTTT
>TRBJ2-1|.|.|TRBV27
CASRITGGGYNEQFF
TGTGCCAGCAGAATAACTGGGGGCGGTTACAATGAGCAGTTCTTC
>TRBJ2-1|TRBD2|.|TRBV30
CAWSPLADNEQFF
TGTGCCTGGAGTCCACTAGCGGACAATGAGCAGTTCTTC
>TRBJ1-6|.|few|TRBV28
CASSSPGSPLHF
TGTGCCAGCAGTTCCCCCGGTTCACCCCTCCACTTT
>TRBJ2-1|TRBD2|.|TRBV18
CASHGTSGKNEQFF
TGTGCCAGTCACGGGACTAGCGGGAAAAATGAGCAGTTCTTC
>TRBJ2-1|.|.|TRBV29-1
CSVDGRYNEQFF
TGCAGCGTCGACGGGAGATACAATGAGCAGTTCTTC
>TRBJ2-7|TRBD1|few|TRBV5-1
CASSQGATLYEQYF
TGCGCCAGCAGCCAGGGGGCGACCCTCTACGAGCAGTACTTC
>TRBJ2-1|.|.|TRBV2
CASSEGGLYYNEQFF
TGTGCCAGCAGCGAAGGGGGGCTATATTACAATGAGCAGTTCTTC
>TRBJ1-1|.|.|TRBV5-1
CASSLTGQQNTEAFF
TGCGCCAGCAGCTTGACCGGACAGCAGAACACTGAAGCTTTCTTT
>TRBJ1-5|TRBD1|.|TRBV19
CASSRLGDRGSPQHF
TGTGCCAGTAGCCGTCTAGGGGACAGGGGGTCGCCCCAGCATTTT
>TRBJ2-3|TRBD2|.|TRBV30
CAWSVSLAGVDTQYF
TGTGCCTGGAGTGTAAGTCTAGCGGGAGTAGATACGCAGTATTTT
>TRBJ1-1|.|.|TRBV7-8
CASSLDRLNTEAFF
TGTGCCAGCAGCTTAGACAGGTTGAACACTGAAGCTTTCTTT
>TRBJ1-5|.|.|TRBV28
CASSFSAVNQPQHF
TGTGCCAGCAGTTTTTCTGCAGTCAATCAGCCCCAGCATTTT
>TRBJ1-1|.|.|TRBV7-2
CASSPRGTEAFF
TGTGCCAGCAGCCCAAGGGGAACTGAAGCTTTCTTT
>TRBJ2-2|TRBD2|.|TRBV5-1
CASRSSGGNTGELFF
TGCGCCAGCAGGTCTAGCGGGGGGAACACCGGGGAGCTGTTTTTT
>TRBJ1-3|.|.|TRBV29-1
CSVERGNTIYF
TGCAGCGTTGAACGGGGAAACACCATATATTTT
>TRBJ1-3|.|once|TRBV4-1
CASSQVQGLSGNTIYF
TGCGCCAGCAGCCAAGTGCAGGGCCTCTCTGGAAACACCATATATTTT
>TRBJ2-7|.|.|TRBV11-2
CASRKSTQGKHEQYF
TGTGCCAGCAGAAAATCGACACAGGGAAAACACGAGCAGTACTTC
>TRBJ1-1|TRBD1|.|TRBV11-2
CASSLAAGGFGVVRKAFF
TGTGCCAGCAGCTTAGCGGCAGGGGGCTTCGGGGTGGTTCGGAAAGCTTTCTTT
>TRBJ1-3|.|.|TRBV18
CASSPLSAGSGNTIYF
TGTGCCAGCTCACCACTATCGGCAGGGTCCGGAAACACCATATATTTT
>TRBJ2-7|.|.|TRBV14
CASSQVIGEQYF
TGTGCCAGCAGCCAAGTGATCGGCGAGCAGTACTTC
>TRBJ1-5|.|.|TRBV5-3
CARGGVSDRGNQPQHF
TGTGCCAGAGGGGGGGTGTCGGACAGAGGCAATCAGCCCCAGCATTTT
>TRBJ1-6|.|.|TRBV4-3
CASSQQQGDSPLHF
TGCGCCAGCAGCCAACAACAGGGTGATTCACCCCTCCACTTT
>TRBJ1-5|.|.|TRBV21-1
CASTGPYQPQHF
TGTGCCAGTACAGGGCCGTATCAGCCCCAGCATTTT
>TRBJ2-1|.|.|TRBV11-2
CASSPTSWYNEQFF
TGTGCCAGCAGCCCGACATCTTGGTACAATGAGCAGTTCTTC